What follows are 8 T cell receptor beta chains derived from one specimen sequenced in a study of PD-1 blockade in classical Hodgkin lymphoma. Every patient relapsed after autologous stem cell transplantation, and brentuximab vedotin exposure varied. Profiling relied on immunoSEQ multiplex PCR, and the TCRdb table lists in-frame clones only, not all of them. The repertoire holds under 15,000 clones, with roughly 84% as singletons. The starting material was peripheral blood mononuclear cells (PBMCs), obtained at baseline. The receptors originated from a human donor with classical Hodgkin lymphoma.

CDR3 protein: CASSSYRGYGYTF. In DNA form, the CDR3 reads TGTGCCAGCAGCTCTTACAGGGGGTATGGCTACACCTTC. J is TRBJ1-2 and V is TRBV7-6; 8 bases map to TRBD1. V was pared by 4 bases and J by 5 bases, with 3 bases of the junction left unmatched. Germline V gene sequence: CDR1 SGHVS, CDR2 FNYEAQ. This CDR3 is built from 13 residues.

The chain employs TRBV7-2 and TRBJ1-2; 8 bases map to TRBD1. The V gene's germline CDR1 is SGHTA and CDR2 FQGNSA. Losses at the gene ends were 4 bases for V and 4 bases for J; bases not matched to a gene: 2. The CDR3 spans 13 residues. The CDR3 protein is CASSSDRGYGYTF. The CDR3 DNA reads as TGTGCCAGCAGCTCTGACAGGGGCTATGGCTACACCTTC.

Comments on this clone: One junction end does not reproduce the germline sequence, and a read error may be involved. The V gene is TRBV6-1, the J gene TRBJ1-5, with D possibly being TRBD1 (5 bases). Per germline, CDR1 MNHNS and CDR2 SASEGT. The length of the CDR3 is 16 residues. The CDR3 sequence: CASSKAPGTPDQPQHF. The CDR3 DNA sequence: TGTGCCAGCAGTAAAGCCCCCGGGACGCCGGACCAGCCCCAGCATTTT.

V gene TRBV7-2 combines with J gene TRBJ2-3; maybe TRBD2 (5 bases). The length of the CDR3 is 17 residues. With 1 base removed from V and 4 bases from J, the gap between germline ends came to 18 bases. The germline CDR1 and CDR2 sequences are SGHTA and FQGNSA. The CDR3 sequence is CASSLVDYLKGPDTQYF. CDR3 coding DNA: TGTGCCAGCAGCTTAGTCGACTACCTTAAAGGGCCAGATACGCAGTATTTT.

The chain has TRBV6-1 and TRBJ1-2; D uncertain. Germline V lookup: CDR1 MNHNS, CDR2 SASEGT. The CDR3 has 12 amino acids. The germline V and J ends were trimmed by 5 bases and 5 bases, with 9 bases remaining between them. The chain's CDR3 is CASSITFYGYTF. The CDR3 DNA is TGTGCCAGCAGTATCACCTTTTATGGCTACACCTTC.

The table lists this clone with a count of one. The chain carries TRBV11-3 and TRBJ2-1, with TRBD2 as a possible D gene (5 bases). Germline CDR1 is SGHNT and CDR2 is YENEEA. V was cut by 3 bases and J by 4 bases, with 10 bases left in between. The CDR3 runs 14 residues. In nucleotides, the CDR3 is TGTGCCAGCAGCTTGAGCCTAGCTTACAATGAGCAGTTCTTC. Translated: CASSLSLAYNEQFF.

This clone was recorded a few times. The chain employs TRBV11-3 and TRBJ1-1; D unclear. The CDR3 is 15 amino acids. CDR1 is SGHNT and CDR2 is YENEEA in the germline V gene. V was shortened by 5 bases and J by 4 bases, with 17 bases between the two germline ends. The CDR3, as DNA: TGTGCCAGCAGCCTAAAGACCGGCCGCGGCACTGAAGCTTTCTTT. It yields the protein CASSLKTGRGTEAFF.

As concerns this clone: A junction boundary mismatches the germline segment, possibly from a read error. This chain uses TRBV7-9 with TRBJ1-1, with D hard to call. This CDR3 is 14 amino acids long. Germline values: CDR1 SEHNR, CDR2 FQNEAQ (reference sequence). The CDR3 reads CAGSITPINTEAFF. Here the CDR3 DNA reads TGTGCCGGCAGCATAACCCCAATCAACACTGAAGCTTTCTTT.